Listed below are T cell receptor beta chains from one sample, sequenced in a study of early T cells in non-severe SARS-CoV-2 infection. From the 5' RACE reads, TCRdb called clonotypes with MiXCR, one entry per CDR3 protein. The table includes approximately 110,000 distinct CDR3 sequences, 14% to 15% detected once. Sequencing used whole blood. These TCRs come from an adult who was a healthcare worker with PCR-confirmed SARS-CoV-2 infection or an uninfected control (not recorded which). The CDR3 runs from the conserved cysteine through the conserved F or W. The order of the fields is V gene, J gene, clone size, D gene, CDR3 protein, CDR3 DNA. D genes are given only for firm matches. Clone size is shown for a subset of rows, as once, few, many or a class of expanded clone.

>TRBV29-1|TRBJ2-5|.|.
CSVEDRAETQYF
TGCAGCGTTGAAGATCGCGCTGAGACCCAGTACTTC
>TRBV20-1|TRBJ1-1|.|.
CSARIETEAFF
TGCAGTGCTAGAATAGAGACTGAAGCTTTCTTT
>TRBV10-2|TRBJ1-6|.|TRBD1
CASRNRGDSPLHF
TGCGCCAGCCGAAACAGGGGGGACTCACCCCTCCACTTT
>TRBV6-1|TRBJ1-5|few|.
CASSEGRSGNQPQHF
TGTGCCAGCAGTGAAGGACGATCAGGGAATCAGCCCCAGCATTTT
>TRBV7-2|TRBJ1-4|.|.
CASSLGGGAKEKLFF
TGTGCCAGCAGCTTAGGAGGAGGGGCTAAAGAAAAACTGTTTTTT
>TRBV4-1|TRBJ1-5|.|TRBD1
CASSRGTVLSNQPQHF
TGCGCCAGCAGCCGTGGGACAGTGCTTAGCAATCAGCCCCAGCATTTT
>TRBV10-2|TRBJ1-2|.|.
CASSDDTNYGYTF
TGCGCCAGCAGTGACGACACGAACTATGGCTACACCTTC
>TRBV15|TRBJ1-3|many|.
CATSRDAYSGNTIYF
TGTGCCACCAGCAGAGATGCTTACAGTGGAAACACCATATATTTT
>TRBV19|TRBJ1-2|.|.
CASTKDSSHYGYTF
TGTGCCAGTACTAAGGACAGTTCCCACTATGGCTACACCTTC
>TRBV12-3/TRBV12-4|TRBJ2-3|.|TRBD2
CASRFSGAIDTQYF
TGTGCCAGCAGGTTTAGCGGGGCCATAGATACGCAGTATTTT
>TRBV29-1|TRBJ2-1|.|.
CSVLQALGGNEQFF
TGCAGCGTTTTACAGGCCCTCGGGGGCAATGAGCAGTTCTTC
>TRBV12-3/TRBV12-4|TRBJ1-1|.|.
CASLRGQMNTEAFF
TGTGCCAGCCTTCGGGGGCAGATGAACACTGAAGCTTTCTTT
>TRBV20-1|TRBJ2-7|few|TRBD2
CSASRTSDDEQYF
TGCAGTGCTAGCAGGACTAGCGACGACGAGCAGTACTTC
>TRBV7-9|TRBJ1-4|.|.
CASSLGPGDEKLFF
TGTGCCAGCAGCCTAGGACCCGGGGATGAAAAACTGTTTTTT
>TRBV2|TRBJ2-3|.|.
CASSEGAGTDTQYF
TGTGCCAGCAGTGAGGGGGCCGGCACAGATACGCAGTATTTT
>TRBV6-2/TRBV6-3|TRBJ2-1|.|TRBD2
CASSWTRSYNEQFF
TGTGCCAGCAGCTGGACTAGGTCCTACAATGAGCAGTTCTTC
>TRBV20-1|TRBJ2-7|.|.
CSWLNPNSYEQYF
TGCAGTTGGTTGAACCCCAACTCCTACGAGCAGTACTTC
>TRBV2|TRBJ2-3|.|.
CATSWGTSTDTQYF
TGTGCCACCTCATGGGGGACTTCCACAGATACGCAGTATTTT